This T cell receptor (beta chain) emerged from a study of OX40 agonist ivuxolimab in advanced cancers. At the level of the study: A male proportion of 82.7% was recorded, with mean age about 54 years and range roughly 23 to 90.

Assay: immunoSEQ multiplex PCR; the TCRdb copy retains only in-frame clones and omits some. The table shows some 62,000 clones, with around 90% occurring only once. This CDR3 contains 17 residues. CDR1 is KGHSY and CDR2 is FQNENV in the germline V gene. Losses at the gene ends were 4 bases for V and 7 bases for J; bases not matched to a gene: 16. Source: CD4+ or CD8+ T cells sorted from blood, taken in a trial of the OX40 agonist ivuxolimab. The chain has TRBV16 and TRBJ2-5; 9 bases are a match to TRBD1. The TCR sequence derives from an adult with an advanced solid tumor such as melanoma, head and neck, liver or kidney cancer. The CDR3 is CASSRMGQGEKFGTQYF. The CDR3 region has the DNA TGTGCCAGCAGCCGGATGGGACAGGGCGAGAAGTTCGGGACCCAGTACTTC.